This TCR beta chain was found in a study of CD8+ T cells in alopecia areata. The CDR3 consists of 11 residues. V lost 5 bases, J lost 3 bases, and 5 bases lay in between. CDR1 is MNHEY and CDR2 is SMNVEV in the germline V gene (reference sequence). Sequencing relied on a cDNA template that was reverse transcribed from extracted RNA. Assay used: immunoSEQ multiplex PCR; TCRdb lists only in-frame clones, some missing. The sample lists hundreds of thousands of clones; around 62% were seen once. The sequence was collected from a human donor with alopecia areata. Sequencing used CD4+ T cells sorted from blood, obtained at week 0. The V gene is TRBV27, the J gene TRBJ2-7; D is unresolved. In DNA, the CDR3 is TGTGCCAGCAGTAGAAACTACGAGCAGTACTTC. The encoded protein is CASSRNYEQYF.